This is a list of T cell receptor beta chains from one sample in a study of T cell responses to AZD1222 COVID-19 vaccine. The data were produced by immunoSEQ multiplex PCR, yet TCRdb's version contains in-frame clones alone and is incomplete. The sample holds some 120,000 clones; roughly 90% are singletons and the top ten take about 1.1%. The sequencing used peripheral blood, collected on day 0 of AZD1222 vaccination. The receptors were gathered from an adult in good health. Both conserved end residues are part of each CDR3. Each record gives: V gene, D gene, J gene, clone size, CDR3 protein, CDR3 DNA. D genes are given only for firm matches. A row's size may be missing; if present it is once, few, many or a size class.

>TRBV6-5|.|TRBJ1-2|.
CASSRPPGTGGYTF
TGTGCCAGCAGCCGTCCTCCGGGGACGGGTGGCTACACCTTC
>TRBV5-1|TRBD1|TRBJ1-4|.
CASSLGQGNEKLFF
TGCGCCAGCAGCTTGGGACAGGGAAATGAAAAACTGTTTTTT
>TRBV6-1|.|TRBJ1-6|.
CASSDRVFGSPLHF
TGTGCCAGCAGTGATAGGGTTTTTGGTTCACCCCTCCACTTT
>TRBV5-1|.|TRBJ1-1|.
CASSLLGYNTEAFF
TGCGCCAGCAGCTTGTTGGGATATAACACTGAAGCTTTCTTT
>TRBV5-4|.|TRBJ1-2|.
CASSRTGTLLGYTF
TGTGCCAGCAGCCGAACAGGAACCCTCCTTGGCTACACCTTC
>TRBV2|.|TRBJ1-2|.
CASTPSPGPLANYGYTF
TGTGCCAGCACCCCCTCGCCGGGACCCCTAGCTAACTATGGCTACACCTTC
>TRBV6-1|TRBD2|TRBJ2-7|once
CASSGGLAGSRYEQYF
TGTGCCAGCAGTGGAGGACTAGCGGGATCACGCTACGAGCAGTACTTC
>TRBV5-1|.|TRBJ1-3|few
CASTASPGNTIYF
TGCGCCAGCACGGCGAGTCCTGGAAACACCATATATTTT
>TRBV2|TRBD1|TRBJ1-2|.
CASSLDRDYGYTF
TGTGCCAGCAGTCTGGACAGGGACTATGGCTACACCTTC
>TRBV5-1|.|TRBJ2-3|.
CASSLDGNADTQYF
TGCGCCAGCAGCTTGGATGGCAACGCAGATACGCAGTATTTT
>TRBV19|.|TRBJ1-6|once
CASTTRQMNSPLHF
TGTGCCAGTACCACTCGGCAGATGAATTCACCCCTCCACTTT
>TRBV19|TRBD1|TRBJ1-4|.
CASSRERQGTNEKLFF
TGTGCCAGTAGCCGTGAGAGACAGGGAACTAATGAAAAACTGTTTTTT
>TRBV9|.|TRBJ2-1|few
CASSGTPSYNEQFF
TGTGCCAGCAGTGGGACTCCCTCCTACAATGAGCAGTTCTTC
>TRBV29-1|TRBD2|TRBJ2-3|.
CSVDVAGDGTDTQYF
TGCAGCGTCGACGTAGCGGGAGACGGCACAGATACGCAGTATTTT